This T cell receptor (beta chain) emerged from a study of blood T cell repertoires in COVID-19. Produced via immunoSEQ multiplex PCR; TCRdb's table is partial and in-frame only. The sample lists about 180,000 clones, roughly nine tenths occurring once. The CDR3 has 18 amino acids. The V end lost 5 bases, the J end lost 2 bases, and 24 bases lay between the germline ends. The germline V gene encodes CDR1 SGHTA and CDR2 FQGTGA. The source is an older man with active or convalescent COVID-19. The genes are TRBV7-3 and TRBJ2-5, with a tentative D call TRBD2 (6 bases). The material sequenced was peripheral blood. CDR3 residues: CASSPLSQGAGRQETQYF. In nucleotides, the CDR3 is TGTGCCAGCAGCCCCCTCTCGCAGGGCGCGGGACGGCAAGAGACCCAGTACTTC.